The 32 T cell receptor beta chains given below trace back to one sample, sequenced in a study of blood T cells in healthy people across ages. Then a second PCR, running roughly 7 to 11 cycles, was carried out with a sample-barcoded 5' primer and a J-beta primer mix. TCRdb reprocessed the 5' RACE reads with MiXCR, giving one entry per CDR3 protein. The sample carries 790,000 or so distinct CDR3 sequences, 35% to 50% recorded once. Source material: blood. The receptors originated from a man aged 80 or over in good health.

This clonotype was observed once. The chain combines TRBV4-3 with TRBJ1-2; TRBD1 agrees at 7 bases. The CDR3 extends over 15 amino acids. CDR1 and CDR2 from the germline V gene are LGHNA and YSLEER. Trimming took 4 bases from V and 8 from J; bases not matched to a gene: 13. The CDR3 coding sequence is TGCGCCAGCAGCCTAGAAGGGGGCAGCTTCTCGGGCTACACCTTC. Translating gives CASSLEGGSFSGYTF.

The V and J genes are TRBV20-1 and TRBJ2-7; D is ambiguous. Deletions cut 3 bases from V and 3 bases from J, with 6 bases between. The V gene's germline CDR1 is DFQATT and CDR2 SNEGSKA (reference sequence). The CDR3 loop spans 11 amino acids. The CDR3 sequence is CSASEIYEQYF. In DNA, the CDR3 is TGCAGTGCTAGCGAAATCTACGAGCAGTACTTC.

This clonotype was counted a few times. The chain links TRBV20-1 to TRBJ1-1, with no clear D. This CDR3 is built from 11 residues. With 7 bases removed from V and 3 bases from J, the gap between germline ends came to 9 bases. Germline CDR1 and CDR2: DFQATT and SNEGSKA (reference sequence). CDR3 loop: CSVNTYTEAFF. The DNA for the CDR3 is TGCAGTGTCAACACTTACACTGAAGCTTTCTTT.

The chain couples TRBV3-1 to TRBJ1-2; D is perhaps TRBD1 (5 bases). From germline, CDR1 is LGHDT and CDR2 YNNKEL (reference sequence). V was shortened by 0 bases and J by 4 bases, with 6 bases between the two germline ends. This CDR3 has 13 amino acids. The CDR3: CASSQDGTYGYTF. CDR3 nucleotides: TGTGCCAGCAGCCAAGACGGGACCTATGGCTACACCTTC.

This clonotype showed up just a few times. The J gene is TRBJ2-1, the V gene TRBV7-3; D possibly uses TRBD1 or TRBD2 (5 bases each). The CDR3 is 18 residues long. Germline V gives CDR1 SGHTA, CDR2 FQGTGA. V was pared by 2 bases and J by 1 base, with 18 bases between. The CDR3 loop reads CASSLQGPSPTSYNEQFF. CDR3 sequence (DNA): TGTGCCAGCAGCTTACAGGGCCCTAGCCCTACATCCTACAATGAGCAGTTCTTC. The whole variable domain, filled in from reference TRBV7-3 and TRBJ2-1, reads GAGVSQTPSNKVTEKGKYVELRCDPISGHTALYWYRQSLGQGPEFLIYFQGTGAADDSGLPNDRFFAVRPEGSVSTLKIQRTERGDSAVYLCASSLQGPSPTSYNEQFFGPGTRLTVL.

The gene calls are TRBV3-1 and TRBJ2-1; the D is unclear. The V end was cut by 0 bases, the J end by 8 bases, with 2 bases between. The CDR3 is 11 residues long. The germline V gene encodes CDR1 LGHDT and CDR2 YNNKEL (reference sequence). DNA of the CDR3: TGTGCCAGCAGCCAAGAGTATGAGCAGTTCTTC. It yields the protein CASSQEYEQFF.

The chain uses TRBV20-1 and TRBJ2-3; 8 bases agree with TRBD1. After removal of 3 bases from V and 4 bases from J, the junction contained 6 bases not matched to a gene. This CDR3 has 14 residues. The germline V gene encodes CDR1 DFQATT and CDR2 SNEGSKA (reference sequence). In DNA form, the CDR3 reads TGCAGTGCTAGTCCCGGACAGGGTCCAGATACGCAGTATTTT. It yields the protein CSASPGQGPDTQYF.

This clonotype was picked up a small number of times. The genes are TRBV4-1 and TRBJ2-1; D is perhaps TRBD1 (6 bases). The V gene lost 0 bases and the J gene lost 13 bases, with 10 bases spanning the gap. The CDR3 is made up of 12 amino acids. Germline values: CDR1 MGHRA, CDR2 YSYEKL. CDR3: CASSQDQGKQFF. CDR3 in DNA: TGCGCCAGCAGCCAAGATCAGGGGAAACAGTTCTTC.

The V call is TRBV27, the J call TRBJ2-4; 13 bases align to TRBD2. The closer fit of TRBJ2-7 to the DNA end suggests the J call may be wrong. Looked up from germline, CDR1 is MNHEY and CDR2 is SMNVEV (reference sequence). The CDR3 consists of 16 residues. The CDR3 region is CASSFTGLAGVTEQYF. The CDR3, as DNA: TGTGCCAGCAGTTTCACCGGACTAGCGGGAGTAACCGAGCAGTACTTC.

This clonotype was counted only a few times. The DNA for the CDR3 is TGTGCCAGCAGTTCCAGGGGGGTAGACAATCAGCCCCAGCATTTT. This translates into CASSSRGVDNQPQHF. The chain is built from TRBV6-1 and TRBJ1-5, with 7 bases lining up with TRBD1. Germline CDR1 is MNHNS and CDR2 is SASEGT. V was pared by 5 bases and J by 3 bases, with 7 bases of the junction left unmatched. The CDR3 covers 15 residues.

This clonotype appeared once. The chain employs TRBV27 and TRBJ2-4, with D perhaps matching TRBD1 (6 bases). Between the trimmed V and J ends, which lost 6 bases and 2 bases, there was a span of 17 bases. The CDR3 length is 16 residues. CDR1 and CDR2 (germline): MNHEY, SMNVEV (reference sequence). The DNA for the CDR3 is TGTGCCAGCAGCCAGCCGAACAGGGTTTCCAAAAACATTCAGTACTTC. It yields the protein CASSQPNRVSKNIQYF.

Points on this clonotype: Being one base from a much bigger clone, this may be a read error. The chain combines TRBV5-5 with TRBJ2-3, with 10 nucleotides matching TRBD1. The CDR3 totals 15 residues. Germline CDR1 SGHKS, CDR2 YYEKEE (reference sequence). CDR3 residues: CTSSPGTGGTDTQYF. The CDR3 DNA is TGTACCAGCAGCCCAGGGACAGGGGGCACAGATACGCAGTATTTT.

In this sample, this clonotype turned up many times. The chain carries TRBV7-2 and TRBJ2-7; 10 bases are a match to TRBD1. The germline gives CDR1 SGHTA, CDR2 FQGNSA. The length of the CDR3 is 14 residues. Germline trimming cut 5 bases from V and 5 bases from J; bases unmatched to any gene: 6. In DNA form, the CDR3 reads TGTGCCAGCAGCACCCGACAGGGGGCCCACGAGCAGTACTTC. It translates to CASSTRQGAHEQYF. The full variable domain, in which reference TRBV7-2 and TRBJ2-7 provide the parts outside the CDR3, is GAGVSQSPSNKVTEKGKDVELRCDPISGHTALYWYRQSLGQGLEFLIYFQGNSAPDKSGLPSDRFSAERTGGSVSTLTIQRTQQEDSAVYLCASSTRQGAHEQYFGPGTRLTVT.

V is TRBV4-3 and J is TRBJ2-2; unclear D gene. This CDR3 is built from 14 residues. Per the germline V gene, CDR1 is LGHNA and CDR2 is YSLEER. V was cut by 4 bases and J by 4 bases, with 10 bases left in between. This chain's CDR3 is CASSRTVSTGELFF. DNA of the CDR3: TGCGCCAGCAGCCGGACGGTGAGCACCGGGGAGCTGTTTTTT.

The V gene is TRBV2, the J gene TRBJ1-6; D gene ambiguous. This CDR3 region has 15 residues. Deletions cut 3 bases from V and 0 bases from J, with 6 bases between. Germline loops: CDR1 SNHLY, CDR2 FYNNEI. CDR3 DNA: TGTGCCAGCAGTGACGAGAGCTCCTATAATTCACCCCTCCACTTT. Translation: CASSDESSYNSPLHF. The whole variable domain, filled in from reference TRBV2 and TRBJ1-6, reads EPEVTQTPSHQVTQMGQEVILRCVPISNHLYFYWYRQILGQKVEFLVSFYNNEISEKSEIFDDQFSVERPDGSNFTLKIRSTKLEDSAMYFCASSDESSYNSPLHFGNGTRLTVT.

The V call is TRBV20-1, the J call TRBJ2-7; tentative D call: TRBD2 (5 bases). Germline-derived CDR1 and CDR2 are DFQATT and SNEGSKA (reference sequence). The CDR3 covers 12 residues. The CDR3 DNA reads as TGCGCCGGATCGGGGAGCTCCTACGAGCAGTACTTC. Residues: CAGSGSSYEQYF.

A few counts support this clonotype. V gene TRBV20-1 combines with J gene TRBJ2-5; D is perhaps TRBD2 (6 bases). The J call may not be correct, given that the DNA end is closer to TRBJ2-7. The CDR3 consists of 14 residues. Germline V CDR1 and CDR2: DFQATT, SNEGSKA (reference sequence). DNA of the CDR3: TGCAGTGCTAGACGGACCGGGTTAGCGGACGAGCAGTACTTC. Its protein product is CSARRTGLADEQYF.

This clonotype was picked up many times. The chain employs TRBV28 and TRBJ2-7; possible D gene TRBD2, 6 bases. Trimming stripped 2 bases from V and 3 bases from J, with 11 bases between. The CDR3 covers 14 residues. From germline, CDR1 is MDHEN and CDR2 SYDVKM. This chain's CDR3 is CASSLGGRVYEQYF. In nucleotides, the CDR3 is TGTGCCAGCAGTTTAGGAGGGCGCGTCTACGAGCAGTACTTC.

The rearrangement links TRBV20-1 to TRBJ1-6, with 9 bases identical to TRBD1. In germline, CDR1 is DFQATT, CDR2 SNEGSKA (reference sequence). The CDR3 spans 16 residues. Trimming cost V 1 base and J 6 bases; bases outside gene matches: 7. The CDR3 spells CSARAGTGIRNSPLHF. The DNA for the CDR3 is TGCAGTGCTAGAGCCGGGACAGGGATCCGTAATTCACCCCTCCACTTT.

This clonotype occurred a few times. V is TRBV6-2 or TRBV6-3 and J is TRBJ1-1; 7 nucleotides agree with TRBD1. The CDR3 is made up of 13 amino acids. V shed 10 bases and J 6 bases; nucleotides not matched to a gene: 11. Germline CDR1 MNHEY, CDR2 SVGEGT. The CDR3 reads CATRQGGSPEAFF. In nucleotides, the CDR3 is TGTGCCACCAGACAGGGTGGGAGTCCTGAAGCTTTCTTT.

J is TRBJ2-7 and V is TRBV2; D ambiguous. Germline assignment: CDR1 SNHLY and CDR2 FYNNEI. Trimming cost V 3 bases and J 3 bases, with 9 bases left between them. There are 13 residues in the CDR3. The CDR3 loop is CASSDLQLYEQYF. The CDR3 DNA follows: TGTGCCAGCAGTGATCTCCAGCTCTACGAGCAGTACTTC.

The sample holds a few counts of this clonotype. V and J are TRBV27 and TRBJ1-4; D is perhaps TRBD1 (6 bases). Germline values: CDR1 MNHEY, CDR2 SMNVEV (reference sequence). CDR3 length equals 15 residues. Trimming took off 1 base at V and 8 bases at J, with 14 bases between the two ends. CDR3 sequence: CASSLYLGAGEKLFF. Written as DNA, the CDR3 is TGTGCCAGCAGTTTATATCTGGGGGCAGGAGAAAAACTGTTTTTT.

The J gene is TRBJ1-1, the V gene TRBV5-1, with unresolved D. The CDR3 spans 14 residues. Trimming removed 7 bases from V and 1 base from J, with 14 bases in between. Looked up from germline, CDR1 is SGHRS and CDR2 is YFSETQ. DNA for the CDR3: TGCGCCAGCCACCTCGCAAGGGCGAACACTGAAGCTTTCTTT. Protein: CASHLARANTEAFF.

There are many counts of this clonotype. The chain uses TRBV7-2 and TRBJ2-3, with 11 bases lining up with TRBD2. This CDR3 is 15 amino acids long. Germline V gives CDR1 SGHTA, CDR2 FQGNSA. Trimming removed 3 bases from V and 6 bases from J; junction bases left unmatched: 5. The CDR3 DNA is TGTGCCAGCAGCTTCCCACTAGCGGGAGTTGATACGCAGTATTTT. This sequence encodes CASSFPLAGVDTQYF.

This clonotype was seen only a few times. V usage is TRBV7-2 and J usage is TRBJ1-1, with no clear D. Germline V lookup: CDR1 SGHTA, CDR2 FQGNSA. Trimming pared 7 bases from V and 2 bases from J, leaving 11 bases between. The CDR3 is 13 residues long. The CDR3 spells CASKYYTNTEAFF. The CDR3 DNA reads TGTGCCAGCAAATACTACACTAACACTGAAGCTTTCTTT.

In regard to this clonotype: One end of the junction does not line up with germline, which may come from a read error. The chain links TRBV7-7 to TRBJ2-1, with 12 bases matching TRBD2. The CDR3 contains 16 residues. From germline, CDR1 is SSHAT and CDR2 FNYEAQ (reference sequence). CDR3 amino acids: CASSPTSGGPYNEQFF. DNA for the CDR3: TGTGCTAGCAGCCCGACTAGCGGGGGCCCCTACAATGAGCAGTTCTTC.

The chain has TRBV20-1 and TRBJ2-3, with TRBD2 identical over 12 bases. The germline V gene has CDR1 DFQATT and CDR2 SNEGSKA (reference sequence). The trim removed 3 bases at V and 3 bases at J, leaving 7 bases unmatched. The CDR3 is 16 residues long. CDR3 bases: TGCAGTGCTAGCGTTTCCGGGACTAGCGGGACAGATACGCAGTATTTT. This sequence encodes CSASVSGTSGTDTQYF.

The V gene is TRBV27, the J gene TRBJ2-5; TRBD2 aligns across 11 bases. V dropped 3 bases and J dropped 2; count of bases not matched to a gene: 5. The CDR3 loop spans 16 amino acids. Germline CDR1 MNHEY, CDR2 SMNVEV (reference sequence). Here the CDR3 reads CASSLIAGGSQETQYF. CDR3 nucleotides: TGTGCCAGCAGTTTGATAGCGGGGGGGTCGCAAGAGACCCAGTACTTC.

This clonotype was seen only a few times. The chain carries TRBV20-1 and TRBJ2-4, with D hard to call. The J call may be mistaken, given a closer DNA end match to TRBJ2-7. The CDR3 consists of 11 residues. The germline V gene encodes CDR1 DFQATT and CDR2 SNEGSKA (reference sequence). The CDR3 loop is CSARGPCEQYF. The CDR3 DNA sequence: TGCAGTGCTAGAGGGCCCTGCGAGCAGTACTTC.

The chain uses TRBV27 and TRBJ1-2; D is perhaps TRBD1 (5 bases). The CDR3 covers 17 residues. V lost 1 base to trimming and J lost 4 bases, with 19 bases between them. CDR1 MNHEY and CDR2 SMNVEV come from the germline V gene (reference sequence). CDR3 protein: CASSLFGTDRDRYGYTF. In DNA, the CDR3 is TGTGCCAGCAGTTTATTTGGGACTGACAGAGATCGCTATGGCTACACCTTC.

J is TRBJ2-5 and V is TRBV7-9; D not certain. The CDR3 has 14 amino acids. Germline assignment: CDR1 SEHNR and CDR2 FQNEAQ (reference sequence). V gave up 8 bases and J gave up 11 bases, with 24 bases separating them. The CDR3, as DNA: TGTGCCAGCTGCCCTAACCCCGCATACAATGAGCAGTACTTC. Translating it yields CASCPNPAYNEQYF.

The chain joins TRBV7-3 to TRBJ2-7; 8 bases fit TRBD1. V was pared by 8 bases and J by 1 base, with 7 bases of the junction left unmatched. Germline assignment: CDR1 SGHTA and CDR2 FQGTGA. The CDR3 spans 14 residues. The CDR3 spells CASGPDRASYEQYF. CDR3 nucleotide sequence: TGTGCCAGCGGCCCGGACAGGGCGTCCTACGAGCAGTACTTC.